This paragraph covers one TCR beta chain sequence. Its antigen is not known. This entry comes from a study of cytomegalovirus exposure and HLA in healthy donors. Study background: Previous work identified 120 million or so unique TCR beta sequences from some 170 million T cells.

Donors consisted of healthy bone marrow donors. PCR used 60 Vbeta primers and 13 Jbeta primers. Original handling: Later, 80 million or so unique TCR beta chains were counted in an analysis, and 8.5 million to 13 million of them were shared. Produced via immunoSEQ multiplex PCR; TCRdb's table is partial and in-frame only. The V and J calls and clone size come from that table; D and trimming were worked out from the DNA. Here the sample spans more than 140,000 clones, about four fifths being singletons. The germline V gene has CDR1 LNHDA and CDR2 SQIVND (reference sequence). This CDR3 region has 15 residues. Germline trimming cut 4 bases from V and 4 bases from J; bases unmatched to any gene: 5. Study conclusions and caveats: Associated with cytomegalovirus, according to the listing, were approximately 160 TCR beta chains.

This chain uses TRBV19 with TRBJ1-5, with 9 bases lining up with TRBD1. The clonotype was recovered from a man younger than 40 in good health and CMV-seropositive. Sequences were obtained from PBMCs. This chain's CDR3 is CASSTDRGLNQPQHF. The CDR3 DNA reads as TGTGCCAGTAGTACGGACAGGGGTCTAAATCAGCCCCAGCATTTT.